This TCR beta chain stems from a study of cytomegalovirus exposure and HLA in healthy donors. Findings of the study overall: CMV antigen specificity of a few CMV-associated chains was confirmed in vitro. Later analysis identified 15,000 to 20,000 TCR beta sequences associated with HLA alleles, using a false discovery rate threshold of 0.05. Several of the most significant clusters were apparently associated with common viral pathogens in a later analysis.

Note on this clone: Its target is not known.

Germline CDR1 reads MDHEN; CDR2 reads SYDVKM. CDR3 length: 15 amino acids. Trimming pared 3 bases from V and 7 bases from J, leaving 18 bases between. In the PCR, 60 Vbeta and 13 Jbeta primers were used. The protocol was immunoSEQ multiplex PCR, while the TCRdb copy is restricted to in-frame clones and leaves out a portion. The data contain some 110,000 clones, approximately 78% of them seen just once; the ten biggest clones take up roughly 23%. This clonotype was obtained from a man under 40 in good health and CMV-seropositive. The J gene is TRBJ1-1, the V gene TRBV28; D possibly corresponds to TRBD1 (6 bases). Sequencing used PBMCs. This CDR3 is CASSFTGSGPSEAFF. The DNA for the CDR3 is TGTGCCAGCAGTTTTACAGGGTCCGGTCCGAGTGAAGCTTTCTTT.